These 10 T cell receptor beta chains were all obtained from the same sample, sequenced in a study of T cell responses to AZD1222 COVID-19 vaccine. Measured with immunoSEQ multiplex PCR; TCRdb has only the in-frame clones, and not every one. The repertoire consists of approximately 130,000 clones, with around 90% occurring once and the leading ten covering just over 4%. This specimen was peripheral blood, taken 28 days after the second dose of the MenACWY control vaccine. Receptors originate from an adult who received the MenACWY meningococcal vaccine as a control.

The rearrangement links TRBV5-1 to TRBJ2-3; 9 bases fit TRBD2. The CDR3 has 16 amino acids. The J segment lost 4 bases and the V segment lost 0 bases, leaving 6 bases of the junction unmatched. Germline V gene data show CDR1 as SGHRS and CDR2 as YFSETQ. CDR3 nucleotide sequence: TGCGCCAGCAGCTTGGTGACTAGCGGAACCCCAGATACGCAGTATTTT. It is translated as CASSLVTSGTPDTQYF.

CDR3 nucleotide sequence: TGTGCCAGCACAAGGACAGGGGGCTACGAGCAGTACTTC. Its protein is CASTRTGGYEQYF. The rearrangement links TRBV6-5 to TRBJ2-7; 10 positions match TRBD1. The CDR3 has 13 residues. The V gene's germline CDR1 is MNHEY and CDR2 SVGAGI. With V trimmed by 7 bases and J by 3 bases, 3 bases remained unmatched.

The chain has TRBV5-4 and TRBJ2-1; TRBD1 agrees at 7 bases. CDR3 size: 14 residues. Germline trimming cut 4 bases from V and 7 bases from J; bases unmatched to any gene: 8. Germline CDR1 SGHNT, CDR2 YYREEE (reference sequence). The CDR3 loop reads CASSPDRIVNEQFF. Written as DNA, the CDR3 is TGTGCCAGCAGCCCGGACAGGATAGTAAATGAGCAGTTCTTC.

The chain has TRBV6-2 or TRBV6-3 and TRBJ2-1; 12 nucleotides align to TRBD1. The V gene's germline CDR1 is MNHEY and CDR2 SVGEGT. The V gene end was trimmed by 5 bases and the J gene end by 8 bases; junction bases not matched to a gene: 10. CDR3 size: 16 residues. CDR3 coding DNA: TGTGCCAGCAGTGGCTTGGGACAGGGGGCGAGAGATGAGCAGTTCTTC. It encodes CASSGLGQGARDEQFF.

The rearrangement joins TRBV15 to TRBJ2-3; 9 bases line up with TRBD2. This CDR3 is built from 16 residues. The J segment lost 2 bases and the V segment lost 5 bases, leaving 8 bases of the junction unmatched. The germline gives CDR1 LNHNV, CDR2 YYDKDF (reference sequence). The chain's CDR3 is CATSLRRGGDTDTQYF. CDR3 bases: TGTGCCACCAGCCTCCGGCGGGGGGGTGACACAGATACGCAGTATTTT. The full variable domain, completed using reference TRBV15 and TRBJ2-3, is DAMVIQNPRYQVTQFGKPVTLSCSQTLNHNVMYWYQQKSSQAPKLLFHYYDKDFNNEADTPDNFQSRRPNTSFCFLDIRSPGLGDTAMYLCATSLRRGGDTDTQYFGPGTRLTVL.

This chain uses TRBV10-1 with TRBJ2-3; a weak D match, TRBD2 (5 bases). V dropped 0 bases and J dropped 10 bases, with 11 bases sitting between them. The germline CDR1 and CDR2 sequences are WNHNN and SYGVQD (reference sequence). CDR3 length: 13 residues. CDR3 protein: CASSESKEGSQYF. CDR3 DNA sequence: TGCGCCAGCAGTGAGTCTAAAGAGGGTTCGCAGTATTTT.

This chain's CDR3 is CSATGWDTQYF. For the CDR3, the DNA is TGCAGTGCTACCGGGTGGGATACGCAGTATTTT. V gene TRBV20-1 combines with J gene TRBJ2-3; D gene uncertain. Germline V gene data show CDR1 as DFQATT and CDR2 as SNEGSKA (reference sequence). Trimming shortened V by 4 bases and J by 6 bases, and 8 bases separated the two germline ends. The length of the CDR3 is 11 residues.

CDR3 DNA sequence: TGCGCCAGCAGCTTTTCCCTCGATAACAATGAGCAGTTCTTC. Its translation: CASSFSLDNNEQFF. The V call is TRBV5-1, the J call TRBJ2-1; D not certain. Germline CDR1 reads SGHRS; CDR2 reads YFSETQ. The length of the CDR3 is 14 residues. Trimming removed 2 bases at V and 5 bases at J, with 11 bases between. The whole variable domain, filled in from reference TRBV5-1 and TRBJ2-1, reads KAGVTQTPRYLIKTRGQQVTLSCSPISGHRSVSWYQQTPGQGLQFLFEYFSETQRNKGNFPGRFSGRQFSNSRSEMNVSTLELGDSALYLCASSFSLDNNEQFFGPGTRLTVL.

The V gene is TRBV5-5, the J gene TRBJ1-3, with 7 bases aligning to TRBD1. CDR1 is SGHKS, CDR2 YYEKEE, per germline (reference sequence). The CDR3 spans 13 residues. J was trimmed by 2 bases and V by 7 bases; bases with no gene match: 3. The CDR3 coding sequence is TGTGCCAGCGCAACAGGGGCTGGAAACACCATATATTTT. Protein sequence: CASATGAGNTIYF.

The chain is built from TRBV28 and TRBJ1-1; D gene uncertain. V lost 3 bases and J 5 bases, leaving 7 bases between the germline ends. The CDR3 is 12 amino acids. Germline V CDR1 and CDR2: MDHEN, SYDVKM. This CDR3 is CASSFGATEAFF. The CDR3 region has the DNA TGTGCCAGCAGTTTCGGTGCTACTGAAGCTTTCTTT.